This TCR beta chain was sequenced for a study of cytomegalovirus exposure and HLA in healthy donors. The primer mix had 60 Vbeta and 13 Jbeta primers. Profiled with immunoSEQ multiplex PCR; TCRdb holds only in-frame clones, not every one. Of more than 95,000 clones in the sample, less than 85% were seen once. General study results and limits: Segments of the TCR beta V type were, in most cases, productive about 87% or about 30% of the time in an earlier analysis.

CDR3 size: 15 residues. Trimming took 4 bases from V and 9 from J; bases not matched to a gene: 9. Germline V gene data show CDR1 as MNHEY and CDR2 as SVGAGI. Regarding this clone: Its antigen is unidentified.

The gene calls are TRBV6-5 and TRBJ1-6; 7 bases are a match to TRBD1. This receptor was identified in a man between 18 and 29 years old in good health and CMV-seropositive. Sequenced input: PBMCs. CDR3 loop: CASSSPTGTSSPLHF. CDR3 nucleotide sequence: TGTGCCAGCAGTTCCCCGACAGGGACGAGTTCACCCCTCCACTTT.